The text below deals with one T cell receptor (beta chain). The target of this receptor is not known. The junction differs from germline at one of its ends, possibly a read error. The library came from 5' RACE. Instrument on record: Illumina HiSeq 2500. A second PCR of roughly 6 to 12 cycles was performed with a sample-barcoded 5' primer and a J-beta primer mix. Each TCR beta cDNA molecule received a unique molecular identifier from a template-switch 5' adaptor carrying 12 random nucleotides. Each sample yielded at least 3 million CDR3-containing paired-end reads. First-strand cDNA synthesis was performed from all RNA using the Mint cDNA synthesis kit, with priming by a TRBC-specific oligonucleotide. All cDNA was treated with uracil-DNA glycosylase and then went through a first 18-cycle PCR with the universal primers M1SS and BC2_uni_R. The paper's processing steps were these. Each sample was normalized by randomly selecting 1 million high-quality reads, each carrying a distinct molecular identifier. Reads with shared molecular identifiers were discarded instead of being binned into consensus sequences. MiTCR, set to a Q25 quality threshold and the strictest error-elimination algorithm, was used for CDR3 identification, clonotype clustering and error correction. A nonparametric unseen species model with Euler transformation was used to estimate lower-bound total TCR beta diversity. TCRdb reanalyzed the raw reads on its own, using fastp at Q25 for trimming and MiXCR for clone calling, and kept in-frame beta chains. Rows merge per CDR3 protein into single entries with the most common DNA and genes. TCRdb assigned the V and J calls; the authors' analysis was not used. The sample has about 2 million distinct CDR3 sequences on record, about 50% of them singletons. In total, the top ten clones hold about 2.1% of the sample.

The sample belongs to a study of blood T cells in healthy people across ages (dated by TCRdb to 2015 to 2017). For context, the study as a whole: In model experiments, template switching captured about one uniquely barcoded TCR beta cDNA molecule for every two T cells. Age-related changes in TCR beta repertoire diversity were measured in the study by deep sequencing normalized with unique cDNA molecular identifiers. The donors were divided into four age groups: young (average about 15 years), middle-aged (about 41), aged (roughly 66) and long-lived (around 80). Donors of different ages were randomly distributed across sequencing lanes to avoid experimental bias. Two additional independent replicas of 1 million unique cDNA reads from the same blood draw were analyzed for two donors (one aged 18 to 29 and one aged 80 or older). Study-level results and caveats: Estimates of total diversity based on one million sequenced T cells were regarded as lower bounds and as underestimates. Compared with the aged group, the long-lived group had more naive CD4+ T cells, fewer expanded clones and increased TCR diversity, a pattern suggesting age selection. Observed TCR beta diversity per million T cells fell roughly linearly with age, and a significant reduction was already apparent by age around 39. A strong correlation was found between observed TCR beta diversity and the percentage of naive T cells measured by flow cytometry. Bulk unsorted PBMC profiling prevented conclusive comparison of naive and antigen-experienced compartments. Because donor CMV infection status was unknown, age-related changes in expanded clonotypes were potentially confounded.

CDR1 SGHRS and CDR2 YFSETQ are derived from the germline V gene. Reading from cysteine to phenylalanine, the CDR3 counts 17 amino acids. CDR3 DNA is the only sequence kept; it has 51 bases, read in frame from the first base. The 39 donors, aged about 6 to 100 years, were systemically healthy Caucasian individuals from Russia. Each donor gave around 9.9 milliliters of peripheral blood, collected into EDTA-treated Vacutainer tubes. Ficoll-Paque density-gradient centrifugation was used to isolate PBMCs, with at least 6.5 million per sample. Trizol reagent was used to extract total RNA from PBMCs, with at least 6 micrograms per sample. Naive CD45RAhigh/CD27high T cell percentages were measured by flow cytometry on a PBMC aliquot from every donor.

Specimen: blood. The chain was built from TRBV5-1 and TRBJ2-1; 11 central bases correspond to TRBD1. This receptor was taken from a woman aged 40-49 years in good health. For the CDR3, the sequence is CASSLAGTGGGYDEQFF. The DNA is TGCGCCAGCAGCTTGGCCGGGACAGGGGGAGGCTACGATGAGCAGTTCTTC.